This T cell receptor beta chain was identified during a study of T-cell memory formation after mild COVID-19. Broader study findings: Those CD4+ clones that contracted were mainly in CM and EM (CD8+ ones in EMRA). Clones contracting day 15 to 85 were balanced CD4/CD8; later expanders leaned CD4+. Detection of some responders pre-infection suggested pre-existing cross-reactive memory T cells participated.

For this clonotype: The target antigen is unknown.

TCRdb recomputed calls from the 5' RACE reads with MiXCR, one row per CDR3 protein. This table holds 450,000 to 650,000 distinct CDR3 sequences, 20% to 25% found once. This receptor was identified in an adult woman who had mild COVID-19 (a few samples of this study predate the infection). Cell type and time point are not known. Sequenced: PBMCs or a T cell subset sorted from them (not recorded which).

In DNA form, the CDR3 reads TGTGCCAGCCCTCAGGGGTTGCATAATTCACCCCTCCACTTT. Translation gives CASPQGLHNSPLHF. V usage is TRBV7-9 and J usage is TRBJ1-6; possible D gene TRBD1, 6 bases. Germline CDR1 is SEHNR and CDR2 is FQNEAQ (reference sequence). V lost 8 bases, J lost 5 bases, and 13 bases lay in between. The CDR3 loop spans 14 amino acids.